What follows are 9 T cell receptor beta chains derived from one specimen sequenced in a study of OX40 agonist ivuxolimab in advanced cancers. This table comes from immunoSEQ multiplex PCR, and its TCRdb copy is limited to in-frame clones, with some not included. The table includes around 79,000 clones, roughly 90% detected once. The specimen was CD4+ or CD8+ T cells sorted from blood, collected in a trial of the OX40 agonist ivuxolimab. The source is an adult with an advanced solid tumor such as melanoma, head and neck, liver or kidney cancer.

The rearrangement uses TRBV2 and TRBJ2-1, with TRBD1 matching 9 bases. This CDR3 is built from 13 residues. CDR1 and CDR2 (germline): SNHLY, FYNNEI. With 8 bases clipped from V and 8 bases from J, the junction kept 7 bases outside the gene matches. The CDR3 spells CASPGQGSHEQFF. CDR3 bases: TGTGCCAGCCCTGGACAGGGGTCCCATGAGCAGTTCTTC.

In this sample, this clone turned up once. This chain uses TRBV11-3 with TRBJ1-6; D is perhaps TRBD1 (5 bases). V was trimmed by 3 bases and J by 9 bases, leaving 9 bases between them. The CDR3 loop spans 13 amino acids. Germline V CDR1 and CDR2: SGHNT, YENEEA. As DNA, the CDR3 is TGTGCCAGCAGCTTGGGACTGGGTTCACCCCTCCACTTT. Translating it yields CASSLGLGSPLHF.

The gene calls are TRBV5-8 and TRBJ1-2, with 10 positions matching TRBD1. V dropped 4 bases and J dropped 6; count of bases not matched to a gene: 6. Germline V gene data show CDR1 as SGHTS and CDR2 as YDEGEE. The CDR3 totals 14 residues. CDR3 DNA sequence: TGTGCCAGCAGCCCGGGACAGGGGAGTAATGGCTACACCTTC. Translating it yields CASSPGQGSNGYTF.

The chain joins TRBV29-1 to TRBJ2-7, with D perhaps matching TRBD1 (5 bases). This CDR3 is built from 13 residues. V was pared by 0 bases and J by 9 bases, with 15 bases between. CDR1 is SQVTM, CDR2 ANQGSEA, per germline. The CDR3 sequence: CSVEDPRDLGQYF. The CDR3 nucleotides are TGCAGCGTTGAAGACCCCAGGGATTTGGGGCAGTACTTC.

CDR3 protein: CASSVEDRDGYEQYF. DNA of the CDR3: TGTGCCAGCAGCGTAGAGGACAGGGACGGCTACGAGCAGTACTTC. V gene TRBV9 combines with J gene TRBJ2-7; 8 nucleotides align to TRBD1. The CDR3 is made up of 15 amino acids. Germline values: CDR1 SGDLS, CDR2 YYNGEE. V was clipped by 0 bases and J by 3 bases; unmatched bases: 5.

The chain links TRBV5-5 to TRBJ2-7, with TRBD1 matching 8 bases. Germline V gene data show CDR1 as SGHKS and CDR2 as YYEKEE (reference sequence). Trimming cost V 2 bases and J 3 bases; bases outside gene matches: 4. This CDR3 spans 14 amino acids. Written as DNA, the CDR3 is TGTGCCAGCAGCTTCGGCACAGGGGGCTACGAGCAGTACTTC. Its translation: CASSFGTGGYEQYF.

This sequence joins TRBV4-3 and TRBJ1-2, with 8 bases lining up with TRBD1. The V gene's germline CDR1 is LGHNA and CDR2 YSLEER. The CDR3 runs 13 residues. J lost 6 bases, V lost 2 bases, and 2 bases had no gene match. DNA for the CDR3: TGCGCCAGCAGCCAAATGACAGGGGATGGCTACACCTTC. Protein product: CASSQMTGDGYTF.

This sequence joins TRBV7-8 and TRBJ2-3; D possibly matches TRBD1 or TRBD2 (5 bases each). V shed 4 bases and J shed 0 bases, with 11 bases lying between them. The CDR3 is 15 amino acids. The germline V gene has CDR1 SGHVS and CDR2 FQNEAQ. The CDR3 here is CASSSPGPSTDTQYF. The CDR3 DNA reads as TGTGCCAGCAGCTCCCCGGGACCTAGCACAGATACGCAGTATTTT.

The rearrangement links TRBV7-3 to TRBJ1-1, with unresolved D. This CDR3 comprises 14 residues. Trimming cost V 0 bases and J 7 bases, with 12 bases left between them. The germline CDR1 and CDR2 sequences are SGHTA and FQGTGA. The CDR3 nucleotides are TGTGCCAGCAGCTTAACGGGAGGGCAAAGTGAAGCTTTCTTT. As protein: CASSLTGGQSEAFF.